The TCR beta chain under discussion was sequenced for a study of cytomegalovirus exposure and HLA in healthy donors. Libraries were prepared by immunoSEQ multiplex PCR; TCRdb keeps only in-frame clonotypes and omits some of them. The sample has roughly 220,000 clones; 75% to 90% are singletons. The CDR3 is made up of 12 amino acids. Germline lookup yields CDR1 MDHEN and CDR2 SYDVKM. V was clipped by 7 bases and J by 12 bases, with 16 bases between them. The sample taken for sequencing was PBMCs. The sequence was collected from a woman younger than 45 in good health and CMV-seropositive. V usage is TRBV28 and J usage is TRBJ2-1, with D tentatively TRBD1 (5 bases). The CDR3 coding sequence is TGTGCCAGCAAGGACACTACAATGACGCAGTTCTTC. Translated, it gives CASKDTTMTQFF. The full variable domain, rest sourced from reference TRBV28 and TRBJ2-1, is DVKVTQSSRYLVKRTGEKVFLECVQDMDHENMFWYRQDPGLGLRLIYFSYDVKMKEKGDIPEGYSVSREKKERFSLILESASTNQTSMYLCASKDTTMTQFFGPGTRLTVL.